The entry that follows covers one T cell receptor beta chain sequence. Its target is not known. Clones were read by immunoSEQ multiplex PCR, and TCRdb kept only the in-frame ones, dropping some. Among about 100,000 clones listed, more than 70% were seen once. V was trimmed by 3 bases and J by 1 base, leaving 14 bases between them. There are 16 residues in the CDR3. Germline assignment: CDR1 SGHRS and CDR2 YFSETQ. The sample originates from a study of T cell responses to AZD1222 COVID-19 vaccine. General observations from the study: Baseline testing showed seropositivity in only six AZD1222 recipients. Most donors were white British and more were female, and clonal diversity was possibly underestimated. The repertoires were collected only after the peak T cell response. Of spike-specific TCRs, nearly half reportedly target regions left unmutated in variants.

The sequence came from an adult in good health. The chain couples TRBV5-1 to TRBJ1-3, with D uncertain. The sequencing used peripheral blood, collected on day 0 of MenACWY control vaccination. DNA for the CDR3: TGCGCCAGCAGCTCCCGTGGCCCTGGGTCTGGAAACACCATATATTTT. This encodes CASSSRGPGSGNTIYF.